This TCR beta chain was captured by sequencing in a study of response to subunit inactivated influenza vaccine. The CDR3 sequence is 14 residues long. Germline CDR1 reads MGHRA; CDR2 reads YSYEKL. After removal of 0 bases from V and 3 bases from J, the junction contained 1 base not matched to a gene. TCRdb independently ran MiXCR on the RT-PCR reads; one entry per CDR3 protein. Of about 700,000 distinct CDR3 sequences listed, 14% were seen once; the top ten hold 6.5% to 8%. Study outcomes and limitations: Authors suggested each seasonal influenza vaccination recruits few new T cells.

On this clonotype itself: Antigen: not known.

The chain joins TRBV4-1 to TRBJ2-7; 8 nucleotides match TRBD1. This clonotype was obtained from a man over 45 who received an inactivated influenza vaccine. The input for sequencing was PBMCs from blood, taken around 14 days before vaccination. The CDR3 region is CASSQDGTGYEQYF. CDR3 DNA: TGCGCCAGCAGCCAAGACGGGACAGGCTACGAGCAGTACTTC.